This passage covers 19 T cell receptor beta chains from one sample sequenced in a study of blood T cell repertoires in COVID-19. The protocol was immunoSEQ multiplex PCR, while the TCRdb copy is restricted to in-frame clones and leaves out a portion. The table lists around 330,000 clones, roughly 90% of them singletons, with roughly 2.6% in the top ten. Sequenced input: PBMCs or T cells enriched from blood (not recorded which). Receptor source: a man between 60 and 75 years old who had recovered from COVID-19.

This clone was recorded only once. This sequence joins TRBV29-1 and TRBJ2-7; D possibly corresponds to TRBD1 (7 bases). Germline values: CDR1 SQVTM, CDR2 ANQGSEA. This CDR3 comprises 13 residues. V shed 6 bases and J shed 3 bases, with 15 bases lying between them. CDR3 sequence (DNA): TGCAGCGTAAAGACAGGGACTGACTACGAGCAGTACTTC. Protein product: CSVKTGTDYEQYF.

The gene calls are TRBV5-1 and TRBJ1-5, with no clear D. The germline V gene encodes CDR1 SGHRS and CDR2 YFSETQ. This CDR3 is built from 15 residues. Trimming left V 4 bases short and J 3 bases short, with 14 bases between. The CDR3 region has the DNA TGCGCCAGCAGCCCTCGGGGAGGGATCAATCAGCCCCAGCATTTT. The encoded protein is CASSPRGGINQPQHF. The complete variable domain, with remaining parts taken from reference TRBV5-1 and TRBJ1-5, reads KAGVTQTPRYLIKTRGQQVTLSCSPISGHRSVSWYQQTPGQGLQFLFEYFSETQRNKGNFPGRFSGRQFSNSRSEMNVSTLELGDSALYLCASSPRGGINQPQHFGDGTRLSIL.

The chain has TRBV7-2 and TRBJ1-5; TRBD1 agrees at 8 bases. Trimming cost V 5 bases and J 4 bases; bases outside gene matches: 4. The CDR3 is made up of 14 amino acids. The V gene's germline CDR1 is SGHTA and CDR2 FQGNSA. The chain's CDR3 is CASSGGTGNQPQHF. The CDR3 nucleotides are TGTGCCAGCAGCGGTGGGACAGGTAATCAGCCCCAGCATTTT.

The chain has TRBV10-3 and TRBJ1-6, with D uncertain. CDR3 size: 13 residues. Trimming took 4 bases from V and 10 from J, leaving 11 bases between them. Germline V CDR1 and CDR2: ENHRY, SYGVKD. The CDR3 nucleotides are TGTGCCATCAGTGTGGGTTCGGAGTCACCCCTCCACTTT. This codes for CAISVGSESPLHF.

This clone was seen once. The chain recombines TRBV5-1 with TRBJ2-3; 10 bases are a match to TRBD2. V gave up 0 bases and J gave up 2 bases; unmatched junction bases: 6. The CDR3 consists of 17 residues. Germline V gene data show CDR1 as SGHRS and CDR2 as YFSETQ. The CDR3 DNA reads as TGCGCCAGCAGCTTGGGGACTAGCGGAAGATACACAGATACGCAGTATTTT. Encoded protein: CASSLGTSGRYTDTQYF.

The V and J genes are TRBV12-3 or TRBV12-4 and TRBJ1-1; TRBD1 is a possible D gene (5 bases). This CDR3 contains 11 residues. V was clipped by 7 bases and J by 8 bases, with 11 bases between them. CDR3 DNA: TGTGCCAGCACCGTTACAGGAGAAGCTTTCTTT. Translation gives CASTVTGEAFF.

The chain is built from TRBV7-9 and TRBJ1-5; 8 nucleotides match TRBD1. Germline V gives CDR1 SEHNR, CDR2 FQNEAQ (reference sequence). CDR3 length: 18 residues. Trimming cost V 1 base and J 3 bases; bases outside gene matches: 11. CDR3 sequence: CASSLVSWGDRSNQPQHF. CDR3 bases: TGTGCCAGCAGCTTAGTGTCATGGGGGGACAGGTCCAATCAGCCCCAGCATTTT. The whole variable domain, remainder taken from reference TRBV7-9 and TRBJ1-5, is DTGVSQNPRHKITKRGQNVTFRCDPISEHNRLYWYRQTLGQGPEFLTYFQNEAQLEKSRLLSDRFSAERPKGSFSTLEIQRTEQGDSAMYLCASSLVSWGDRSNQPQHFGDGTRLSIL.

In nucleotides, the CDR3 is TGTGCCAGCAGCCAGTTATCGGTGGGAGAGGGCCAAGAGACCCAGTACTTC. Protein sequence: CASSQLSVGEGQETQYF. This sequence joins TRBV5-4 and TRBJ2-5; D possibly corresponds to TRBD2 (5 bases). Trimming took off 4 bases at V and 1 base at J, with 20 bases between the two ends. In germline, CDR1 is SGHNT, CDR2 YYREEE (reference sequence). This CDR3 is 17 amino acids long.

The rearrangement links TRBV27 to TRBJ2-1; 10 bases are a match to TRBD2. There are 14 residues in the CDR3. Germline CDR1 is MNHEY and CDR2 is SMNVEV (reference sequence). The V segment lost 5 bases and the J segment 8 bases; nucleotides outside the gene matches: 6. CDR3 nucleotide sequence: TGTGCCAGCAGTCCCTACCTAGCGGGGGATGAGCAGTTCTTC. Its translation: CASSPYLAGDEQFF.

This sequence joins TRBV7-9 and TRBJ2-7, with D unresolved. V lost 4 bases and J lost 3, with 10 bases in between. CDR3 length: 13 residues. Germline lookup yields CDR1 SEHNR and CDR2 FQNEAQ (reference sequence). CDR3 DNA: TGTGCCAGCAGCTCCTATGATGTCTACGAGCAGTACTTC. Translating gives CASSSYDVYEQYF.

The chain combines TRBV19 with TRBJ2-7; D not resolved. V was shortened by 4 bases and J by 2 bases, with 9 bases between the two germline ends. The CDR3 totals 13 residues. The V gene's germline CDR1 is LNHDA and CDR2 SQIVND (reference sequence). As DNA, the CDR3 is TGTGCCAGTAGTAATGCAGATACCTACGAGCAGTACTTC. This sequence encodes CASSNADTYEQYF.

This rearrangement joins TRBV7-9 to TRBJ2-2, with D tentatively TRBD1 (5 bases). Per germline, CDR1 SEHNR and CDR2 FQNEAQ (reference sequence). Trimming took off 3 bases at V and 4 bases at J, with 15 bases between the two ends. The CDR3 length is 16 residues. The CDR3 DNA is TGTGCCAGCAGCTTCCCCCAGGGTTATGGCACCGGGGAGCTGTTTTTT. This translates into CASSFPQGYGTGELFF.

This clone was picked up one time. The sample holds other DNA sequences that translate to the same CDR3. The chain joins TRBV7-9 to TRBJ1-1, with D unresolved. This CDR3 is 12 amino acids long. CDR1 is SEHNR and CDR2 is FQNEAQ in the germline V gene (reference sequence). Trimming left V 3 bases short and J 7 bases short, with 9 bases between. In nucleotides, the CDR3 is TGTGCCAGCAGCTTGGGTGGCGGTGAAGCTTTCTTT. It codes for CASSLGGGEAFF.

The gene calls are TRBV7-9 and TRBJ1-1; D gene unclear. The CDR3 loop spans 12 amino acids. Trimming removed 5 bases at V and 10 bases at J, with 14 bases between. CDR1 is SEHNR and CDR2 is FQNEAQ in the germline V gene (reference sequence). CDR3 DNA sequence: TGTGCCAGCAGCCCAGATGGGGAGGGAGCTTTCTTT. Protein sequence: CASSPDGEGAFF.

The J gene is TRBJ1-3, the V gene TRBV7-9; D gene ambiguous. Germline CDR1 reads SEHNR; CDR2 reads FQNEAQ (reference sequence). There are 12 residues in the CDR3. Trimming cost V 4 bases and J 2 bases, with 3 bases left between them. This CDR3 is CASSSAGNTIYF. The CDR3 region has the DNA TGTGCCAGCAGCTCCGCTGGAAACACCATATATTTT. Supplemented by reference TRBV7-9 and TRBJ1-3, the full variable domain reads DTGVSQNPRHKITKRGQNVTFRCDPISEHNRLYWYRQTLGQGPEFLTYFQNEAQLEKSRLLSDRFSAERPKGSFSTLEIQRTEQGDSAMYLCASSSAGNTIYFGEGSWLTVV.

V and J are TRBV5-1 and TRBJ1-3, with a tentative D call TRBD1 (5 bases). With 7 bases removed from V and 1 base from J, the gap between germline ends came to 9 bases. This CDR3 has 13 amino acids. Germline CDR1 reads SGHRS; CDR2 reads YFSETQ. The CDR3 protein is CASATGSGNTIYF. CDR3 nucleotide sequence: TGCGCCAGCGCCACAGGATCTGGAAACACCATATATTTT.

The V gene is TRBV5-1, the J gene TRBJ2-7, with TRBD2 matching 7 bases. This CDR3 spans 13 amino acids. Germline trimming cut 0 bases from V and 7 bases from J; bases unmatched to any gene: 4. Germline V gene lookup returns CDR1 SGHRS and CDR2 YFSETQ. The CDR3 spells CASSLVGAGEQYF. The CDR3 DNA follows: TGCGCCAGCAGCTTGGTTGGAGCGGGGGAGCAGTACTTC.

The chain links TRBV7-6 to TRBJ2-3; unclear D gene. Germline V gene data show CDR1 as SGHVS and CDR2 as FNYEAQ. The length of the CDR3 is 16 residues. Trimming cost V 3 bases and J 0 bases, with 13 bases left between them. CDR3 bases: TGTGCCAGCAGCTTCAGAGGAGTACTTAGCACAGATACGCAGTATTTT. This translates into CASSFRGVLSTDTQYF.

The chain employs TRBV9 and TRBJ1-4, with TRBD1 as a possible D gene (6 bases). Trimming cost V 0 bases and J 5 bases, with 11 bases left between them. This CDR3 has 15 residues. Germline assignment: CDR1 SGDLS and CDR2 YYNGEE. CDR3 residues: CASSVVAGDNEKLFF. The CDR3 DNA sequence: TGTGCCAGCAGCGTAGTTGCAGGGGACAATGAAAAACTGTTTTTT.